This T cell receptor beta chain was captured by sequencing in a study of radiation and T cells in renal cell carcinoma. Clones were sequenced by immunoSEQ multiplex PCR, and TCRdb holds only the in-frame ones, with some missing. Of roughly 150,000 clones detected, about 87% appear once; the ten largest clones hold around 4.4%. This CDR3 has 13 residues. Per the germline V gene, CDR1 is MNHEY and CDR2 is SMNVEV (reference sequence). Trimming at V came to 4 bases and at J to 5 bases, leaving 3 bases not matched to a gene. Noted time point: baseline pretreatment blood. Treatment in this sample: 15 Gy SBRT to primary tumor, nephrectomy 4 weeks later.

The sequenced sample was blood, obtained from a patient whose treatment included radiotherapy and nephrectomy. The chain is built from TRBV27 and TRBJ2-7, with 9 bases that match TRBD1. The clonotype was recovered from an older woman with renal cell carcinoma. The CDR3 loop reads CASSYRGQNEQYF. The DNA for the CDR3 is TGTGCCAGCAGTTACAGGGGGCAGAACGAGCAGTACTTC.